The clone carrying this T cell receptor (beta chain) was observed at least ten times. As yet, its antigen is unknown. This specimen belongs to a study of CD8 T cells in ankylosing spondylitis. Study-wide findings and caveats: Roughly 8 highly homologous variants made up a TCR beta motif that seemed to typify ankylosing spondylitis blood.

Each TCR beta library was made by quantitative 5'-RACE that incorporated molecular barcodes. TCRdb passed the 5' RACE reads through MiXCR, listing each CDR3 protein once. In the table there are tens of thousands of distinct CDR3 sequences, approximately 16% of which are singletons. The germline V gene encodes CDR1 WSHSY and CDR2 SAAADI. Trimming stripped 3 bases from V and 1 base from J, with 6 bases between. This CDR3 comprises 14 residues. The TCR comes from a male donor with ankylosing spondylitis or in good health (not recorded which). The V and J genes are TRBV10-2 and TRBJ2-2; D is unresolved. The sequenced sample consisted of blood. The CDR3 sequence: CASSDGGNTGELFF. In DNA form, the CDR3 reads TGCGCCAGCAGTGACGGCGGGAACACCGGGGAGCTGTTTTTT.